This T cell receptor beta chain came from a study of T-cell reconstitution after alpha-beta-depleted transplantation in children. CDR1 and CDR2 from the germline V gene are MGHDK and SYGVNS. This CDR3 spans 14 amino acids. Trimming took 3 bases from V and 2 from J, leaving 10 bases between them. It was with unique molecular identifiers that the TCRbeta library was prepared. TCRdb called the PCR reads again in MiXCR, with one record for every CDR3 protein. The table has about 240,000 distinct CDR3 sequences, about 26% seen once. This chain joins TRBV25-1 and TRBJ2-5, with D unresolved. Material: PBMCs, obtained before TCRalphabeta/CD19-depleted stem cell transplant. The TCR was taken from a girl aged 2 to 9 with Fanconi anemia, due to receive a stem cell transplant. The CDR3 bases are TGTGCCAGCAGTGAGTCCGAAACTCAAGAGACCCAGTACTTC. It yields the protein CASSESETQETQYF.